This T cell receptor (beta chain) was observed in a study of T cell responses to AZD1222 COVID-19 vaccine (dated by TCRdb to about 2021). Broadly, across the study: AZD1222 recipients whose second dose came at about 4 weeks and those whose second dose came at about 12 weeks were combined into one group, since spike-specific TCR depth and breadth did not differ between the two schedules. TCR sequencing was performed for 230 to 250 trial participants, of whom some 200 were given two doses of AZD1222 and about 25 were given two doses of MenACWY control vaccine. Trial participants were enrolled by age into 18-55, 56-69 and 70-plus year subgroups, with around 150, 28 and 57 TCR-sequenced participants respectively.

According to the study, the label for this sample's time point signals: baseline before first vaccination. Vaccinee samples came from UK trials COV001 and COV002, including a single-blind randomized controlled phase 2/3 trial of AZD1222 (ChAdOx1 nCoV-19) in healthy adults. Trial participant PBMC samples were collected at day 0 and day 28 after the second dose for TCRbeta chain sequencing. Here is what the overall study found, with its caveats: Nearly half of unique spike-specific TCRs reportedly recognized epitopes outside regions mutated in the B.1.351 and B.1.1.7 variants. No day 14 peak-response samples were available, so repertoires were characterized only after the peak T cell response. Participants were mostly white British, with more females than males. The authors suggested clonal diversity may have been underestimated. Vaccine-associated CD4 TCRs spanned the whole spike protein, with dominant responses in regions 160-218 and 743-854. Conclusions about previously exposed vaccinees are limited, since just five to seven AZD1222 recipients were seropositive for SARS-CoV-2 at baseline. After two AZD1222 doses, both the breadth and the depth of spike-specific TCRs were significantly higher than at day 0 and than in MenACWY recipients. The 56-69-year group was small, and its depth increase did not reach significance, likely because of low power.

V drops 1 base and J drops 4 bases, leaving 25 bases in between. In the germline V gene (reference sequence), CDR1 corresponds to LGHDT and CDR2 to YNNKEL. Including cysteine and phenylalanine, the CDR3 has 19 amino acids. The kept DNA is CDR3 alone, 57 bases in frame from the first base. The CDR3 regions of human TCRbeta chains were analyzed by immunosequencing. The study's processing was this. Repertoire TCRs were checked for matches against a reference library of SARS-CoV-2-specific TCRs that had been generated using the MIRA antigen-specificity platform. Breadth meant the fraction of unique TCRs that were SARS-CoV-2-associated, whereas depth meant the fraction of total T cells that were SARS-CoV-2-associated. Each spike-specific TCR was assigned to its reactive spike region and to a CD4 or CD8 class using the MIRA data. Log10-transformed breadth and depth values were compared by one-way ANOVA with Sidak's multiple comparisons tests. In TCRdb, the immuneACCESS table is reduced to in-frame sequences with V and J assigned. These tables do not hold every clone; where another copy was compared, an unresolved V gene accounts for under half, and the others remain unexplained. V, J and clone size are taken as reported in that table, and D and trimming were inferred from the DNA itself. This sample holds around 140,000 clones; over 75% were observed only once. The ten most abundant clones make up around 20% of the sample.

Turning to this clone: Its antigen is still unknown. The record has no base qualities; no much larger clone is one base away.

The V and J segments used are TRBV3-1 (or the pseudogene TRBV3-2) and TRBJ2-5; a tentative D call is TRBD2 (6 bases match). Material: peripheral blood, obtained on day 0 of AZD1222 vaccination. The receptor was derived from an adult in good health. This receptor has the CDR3 CASSQAVEGSYYGGETQYF. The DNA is TGTGCCAGCAGCCAAGCGGTGGAGGGTTCGTACTATGGAGGAGAGACCCAGTACTTC.